The 30 T cell receptor beta chains in this list originate from one sample, sequenced in a study of cytomegalovirus exposure and HLA in healthy donors. Vbeta (60) and Jbeta (13) primers were used in the PCR. TCRdb's copy holds only in-frame clones and misses some; the assay was immunoSEQ multiplex PCR. The table shows 160,000 or so clones, with 80% to 90% occurring only once. Sequenced input: PBMCs. All receptors come from a young man in good health and CMV-seronegative.

The V and J genes are TRBV5-6 and TRBJ1-5; possibly TRBD1 for D (5 bases). This CDR3 spans 15 amino acids. Trimming stripped 5 bases from V and 7 bases from J, with 19 bases between. Germline V lookup: CDR1 SGHDT, CDR2 YYEEEE. CDR3 amino acids: CASSQTSGLRQPQHF. The CDR3 DNA is TGTGCCAGCAGTCAAACCTCGGGACTCAGACAGCCCCAGCATTTT.

The chain uses TRBV5-1 and TRBJ1-1; tentative D call: TRBD1 (5 bases). This CDR3 is 13 amino acids long. Germline V gene data show CDR1 as SGHRS and CDR2 as YFSETQ. Trimming took off 8 bases at V and 2 bases at J, with 13 bases between the two ends. The CDR3 DNA is TGCGCCAGTAGGGAAGGGGCAAACACTGAAGCTTTCTTT. It codes for CASREGANTEAFF.

This chain links TRBV29-1 with TRBJ2-2; possibly TRBD1 for D (5 bases). The V gene's germline CDR1 is SQVTM and CDR2 ANQGSEA. Trimming took off 7 bases at V and 3 bases at J, with 18 bases between the two ends. The CDR3 is made up of 15 amino acids. CDR3 sequence (DNA): TGCAGCGCCGACGGGCGGCAGGGCCACACCGGGGAGCTGTTTTTT. Residues: CSADGRQGHTGELFF.

A remark on this clone: An end of the junction does not agree with germline; a read error may underlie this. The chain combines TRBV7-9 with TRBJ1-3, with 7 bases lining up with TRBD1. The CDR3 is made up of 16 amino acids. CDR1 and CDR2 (germline): SEHNR, FQNEAQ (reference sequence). CDR3 bases: TGTTCCAGCAGCCCCTTACTGACAGGGTCTGGAAACACCATATATTTT. It yields the protein CSSSPLLTGSGNTIYF.

The chain joins TRBV4-3 to TRBJ2-1; TRBD1 matches 7 bases. J gave up 4 bases and V 0 bases, and 9 bases lay outside the gene matches. CDR3 size: 17 residues. Germline CDR1 and CDR2: LGHNA and YSLEER. CDR3 in amino acids: CASSQDTRDRSYNEQFF. CDR3 nucleotides: TGCGCCAGCAGCCAAGATACACGGGACAGAAGTTACAATGAGCAGTTCTTC.

The rearrangement joins TRBV15 to TRBJ2-4; D is possibly TRBD2 (5 bases). In germline, CDR1 is LNHNV, CDR2 YYDKDF (reference sequence). The CDR3 runs 19 residues. The ends were cut back, 0 bases at V and 0 bases at J, with 18 bases in the middle. CDR3 coding DNA: TGTGCCACCAGCAGAGATTCCCCGTCGGGGATTCTAGCCAAAAACATTCAGTACTTC. Translation gives CATSRDSPSGILAKNIQYF.

The rearrangement links TRBV29-1 to TRBJ2-7; TRBD2 aligns across 7 bases. The CDR3 contains 15 residues. With V trimmed by 6 bases and J by 3 bases, 14 bases remained unmatched. In germline, CDR1 is SQVTM, CDR2 ANQGSEA. CDR3 loop: CSVTWGSGHSYEQYF. The CDR3 DNA reads as TGCAGCGTGACCTGGGGTAGCGGGCATAGCTACGAGCAGTACTTC.

The DNA for the CDR3 is TGTGCCAGCAGACAGGTTGAAGAAAAACTGTTTTTT. Amino acid sequence: CASRQVEEKLFF. This rearrangement joins TRBV6-1 to TRBJ1-4; D might be TRBD1 (5 bases). Deletions cut 6 bases from V and 8 bases from J, with 10 bases between. CDR3 size: 12 residues. Looked up from germline, CDR1 is MNHNS and CDR2 is SASEGT.

A remark on this clone: This CDR3 is also generated by other DNA sequences in the sample. The chain recombines TRBV7-2 with TRBJ2-7; TRBD2 agrees at 8 bases. The CDR3 has 16 residues. CDR1 SGHTA and CDR2 FQGNSA come from the germline V gene. The V segment lost 1 base and the J segment 3 bases; nucleotides outside the gene matches: 8. CDR3 in DNA: TGTGCCAGCAGCTTAGACAGCGGGGGTATCATCTACGAGCAGTACTTC. This translates into CASSLDSGGIIYEQYF.

The chain links TRBV29-1 to TRBJ2-1; D is uncertain. Deletions cut 4 bases from V and 10 bases from J, with 5 bases between. The CDR3 contains 9 residues. Germline V CDR1 and CDR2: SQVTM, ANQGSEA. The CDR3 here is CSVAQEQFF. Here the CDR3 DNA reads TGCAGCGTTGCACAGGAGCAGTTCTTC.

As DNA, the CDR3 is TGTGCCAGTAGTATTGGTGCAGTGTCGGGGGCCTACGAGCAGTACTTC. The encoded protein is CASSIGAVSGAYEQYF. The chain couples TRBV19 to TRBJ2-7, with a possible D match to TRBD2 (6 bases). The V gene's germline CDR1 is LNHDA and CDR2 SQIVND (reference sequence). This CDR3 has 16 amino acids. V dropped 3 bases and J dropped 2 bases, with 17 bases sitting between them.

A word on this clone: This CDR3 is also generated by other DNA sequences in the sample. The chain links TRBV6-4 to TRBJ2-1; TRBD2 aligns across 10 bases. Germline V gene lookup returns CDR1 MRHNA and CDR2 SNTAGT. After removal of 0 bases from V and 6 bases from J, the junction contained 2 bases not matched to a gene. CDR3 length: 15 amino acids. The CDR3 DNA reads TGTGCCAGCAGTGACTCGAGCGGGGGGGCCAATGAGCAGTTCTTC. This codes for CASSDSSGGANEQFF.

The DNA of the CDR3 is TGCGCCAGCAGCTTGGATCAGATACCCAACACTGAAGCTTTCTTT. This sequence encodes CASSLDQIPNTEAFF. The chain employs TRBV5-1 and TRBJ1-1; D remains ambiguous. Germline loops: CDR1 SGHRS, CDR2 YFSETQ. Trimming pared 0 bases from V and 2 bases from J, leaving 11 bases between. This CDR3 contains 15 residues.

The chain recombines TRBV19 with TRBJ2-1; 8 bases align to TRBD1. CDR1 is LNHDA, CDR2 SQIVND, per germline (reference sequence). J was trimmed by 6 bases and V by 0 bases; bases with no gene match: 7. This CDR3 region has 16 residues. DNA of the CDR3: TGTGCCAGTAGTATAGATCCGGACAGGGAATTCAATGAGCAGTTCTTC. Its translation is CASSIDPDREFNEQFF. Using reference TRBV19 and TRBJ2-1 for the parts outside the CDR3, the full variable domain is DGGITQSPKYLFRKEGQNVTLSCEQNLNHDAMYWYRQDPGQGLRLIYYSQIVNDFQKGDIAEGYSVSREKKESFPLTVTSAQKNPTAFYLCASSIDPDREFNEQFFGPGTRLTVL.

The CDR3: CASSSLTDYGYTF. The CDR3 nucleotides are TGTGCCAGCAGTTCCCTGACAGATTATGGCTACACCTTC. The rearrangement joins TRBV6-5 to TRBJ1-2; D perhaps matches TRBD1 (5 bases). Trimming took 4 bases from V and 5 from J, leaving 11 bases between them. CDR3 length equals 13 residues. Germline V gives CDR1 MNHEY, CDR2 SVGAGI.

The rearrangement links TRBV23-1 to TRBJ2-7, with D possibly being TRBD1 (6 bases). TRBV23-1 counts as an open reading frame of uncertain function. V was shortened by 8 bases and J by 2 bases, with 25 bases between the two germline ends. The CDR3 extends over 17 amino acids. This chain's CDR3 is CASETTRTIRDTYEQYF. In nucleotides, the CDR3 is TGCGCCAGCGAGACGACCCGGACGATTCGGGACACCTACGAGCAGTACTTC.

This chain uses TRBV28 with TRBJ2-7, with a weak D call TRBD2 (6 bases). V dropped 5 bases and J dropped 3 bases, with 11 bases sitting between them. This CDR3 is built from 13 residues. Germline lookup yields CDR1 MDHEN and CDR2 SYDVKM. CDR3 sequence: CASSQGLIYEQYF. Written as DNA, the CDR3 is TGTGCCAGCAGTCAGGGACTTATCTACGAGCAGTACTTC.

In its sample, this clone was seen once. The chain's CDR3 is CASSSRGLLTNYGYTF. The CDR3 nucleotides are TGTGCCAGCAGTAGCAGGGGCCTGCTTACTAACTATGGCTACACCTTC. The rearrangement uses TRBV27 and TRBJ1-2; the D gene is possibly TRBD1 (6 bases). Germline assignment: CDR1 MNHEY and CDR2 SMNVEV (reference sequence). The CDR3 consists of 16 residues. The V gene lost 5 bases and the J gene lost 0 bases, with 16 bases spanning the gap.

The chain employs TRBV7-8 and TRBJ2-3; TRBD2 matches 7 bases. Losses at the gene ends were 6 bases for V and 2 bases for J; bases not matched to a gene: 11. This CDR3 spans 16 amino acids. CDR1 is SGHVS and CDR2 is FQNEAQ in the germline V gene. The chain's CDR3 is CASRRLPAGNTDTQYF. The CDR3 DNA reads TGTGCCAGCAGGAGACTACCAGCGGGGAACACAGATACGCAGTATTTT.

This chain links TRBV6-5 with TRBJ1-1; a weak D match, TRBD1 (5 bases). V dropped 6 bases and J dropped 5 bases, with 19 bases sitting between them. The CDR3 runs to 15 residues. The germline V gene has CDR1 MNHEY and CDR2 SVGAGI. The CDR3 DNA reads as TGTGCCAGCAGGGATTCGGGCGGGACGGAAACTGAAGCTTTCTTT. This translates into CASRDSGGTETEAFF.

This clone occurred a few times. The chain is built from TRBV4-3 and TRBJ2-3, with a possible D match to TRBD2 (5 bases). Germline CDR1 is LGHNA and CDR2 is YSLEER. This CDR3 comprises 14 residues. V lost 10 bases and J 1 base, leaving 15 bases between the germline ends. CDR3 DNA: TGCGCCACCTCTCGGAGCGGAGGCACAGATACGCAGTATTTT. Its translation: CATSRSGGTDTQYF.

The CDR3 spells CASSNGHAQETQYF. The CDR3, as DNA: TGTGCCAGTAGCAATGGACACGCCCAAGAGACCCAGTACTTC. The chain joins TRBV19 to TRBJ2-5; weak D call: TRBD1 (5 bases). The CDR3 contains 14 residues. V was shortened by 6 bases and J by 1 base, with 12 bases between the two germline ends. CDR1 and CDR2 (germline): LNHDA, SQIVND (reference sequence). Full variable domain (missing parts from reference TRBV19 and TRBJ2-5): DGGITQSPKYLFRKEGQNVTLSCEQNLNHDAMYWYRQDPGQGLRLIYYSQIVNDFQKGDIAEGYSVSREKKESFPLTVTSAQKNPTAFYLCASSNGHAQETQYFGPGTRLLVL.

V and J are TRBV2 and TRBJ1-4; D not certain. The V gene lost 1 base and the J gene lost 5 bases, with 11 bases spanning the gap. The CDR3 runs 15 residues. The V gene's germline CDR1 is SNHLY and CDR2 FYNNEI. The CDR3 protein is CASSEEVRPNEKLFF. The CDR3 DNA is TGTGCCAGCAGTGAAGAGGTCAGGCCAAATGAAAAACTGTTTTTT.

The chain recombines TRBV7-9 with TRBJ1-1; D might be TRBD1 (5 bases). Trimming removed 1 base at V and 0 bases at J, with 9 bases between. Per the germline V gene, CDR1 is SEHNR and CDR2 is FQNEAQ (reference sequence). The CDR3 has 15 amino acids. CDR3 protein: CASSLGQGLNTEAFF. The CDR3 DNA reads TGTGCCAGCAGCTTAGGGCAGGGATTGAACACTGAAGCTTTCTTT.

This rearrangement joins TRBV4-2 to TRBJ2-3; D is perhaps TRBD2 (5 bases). The length of the CDR3 is 16 residues. Trimming shortened V by 3 bases and J by 3 bases, and 16 bases separated the two germline ends. Looked up from germline, CDR1 is LGHNA and CDR2 is YNFKEQ. CDR3 sequence (DNA): TGTGCCAGCAGCCATTTACTAGGAGAAGGAACAGATACGCAGTATTTT. Translated, it gives CASSHLLGEGTDTQYF.

The chain couples TRBV12-5 to TRBJ2-1; 9 bases align to TRBD1. This CDR3 spans 15 amino acids. The germline V gene has CDR1 LGHNT and CDR2 FRNRAP. Germline trimming cut 4 bases from V and 4 bases from J; bases unmatched to any gene: 5. This chain's CDR3 is CASGSRTGEYNEQFF. The DNA of the CDR3 is TGTGCTAGTGGTTCCAGGACAGGGGAATACAATGAGCAGTTCTTC.

The J gene is TRBJ1-1, the V gene TRBV28; the D gene is possibly TRBD1 (6 bases). Trimming cost V 5 bases and J 5 bases, with 15 bases left between them. CDR1 and CDR2 from the germline V gene are MDHEN and SYDVKM. This CDR3 has 14 residues. CDR3 amino acids: CASSTPGVRTEAFF. CDR3 bases: TGTGCCAGCAGTACCCCAGGGGTTAGGACTGAAGCTTTCTTT.

Only a few counts were recorded for this clone. The rearrangement uses TRBV28 and TRBJ2-5; 14 bases fit TRBD2. Germline V gene sequence: CDR1 MDHEN, CDR2 SYDVKM. V lost 6 bases, J lost 5 bases, and 8 bases stayed unmatched. This CDR3 comprises 16 residues. CDR3 protein: CASRTSGRAFGETQYF. As DNA, the CDR3 is TGTGCCAGCAGGACTAGCGGGAGGGCCTTTGGCGAGACCCAGTACTTC.

This chain links TRBV7-9 with TRBJ2-7; 8 positions match TRBD1. The CDR3 is 16 residues long. Per the germline V gene, CDR1 is SEHNR and CDR2 is FQNEAQ (reference sequence). V shed 1 base and J 0 bases; nucleotides not matched to a gene: 5. The CDR3 DNA reads as TGTGCCAGCAGCTTAGGGGGACAGGTTGTCTCCTACGAGCAGTACTTC. Its translation is CASSLGGQVVSYEQYF.

The chain is built from TRBV28 and TRBJ2-5, with D maybe TRBD2 (6 bases). The V end lost 7 bases, the J end lost 3 bases, and 12 bases lay between the germline ends. Germline values: CDR1 MDHEN, CDR2 SYDVKM. CDR3 length: 13 amino acids. The CDR3 reads CASIPSGEETQYF. In DNA, the CDR3 is TGTGCCAGCATTCCCTCGGGGGAAGAGACCCAGTACTTC.